The source of this T cell receptor beta chain is a study of regulatory dendritic cells for organ transplantation. The germline V gene has CDR1 MGHRA and CDR2 YSYEKL. V lost 4 bases and J 3 bases, leaving 10 bases between the germline ends. This CDR3 contains 14 residues. As for this clone: Its antigen is currently unknown.

Sorted subsets were CFSE-labeled and cultured approximately 5 days with allogeneic dendritic cells. Generated by immunoSEQ multiplex PCR, the TCRdb table keeps only in-frame clones and is missing some. The sample includes about 7,800 clones, roughly 64% of them seen just once. The rearrangement uses TRBV4-1 and TRBJ1-5, with D possibly matching TRBD1 (6 bases). This receptor was taken from a human donor in good health. What was sequenced was memory CD4+ T cells from blood cultured with dendritic cells. Subset of the sample: CD45RO+ memory T cells. The CDR3 coding sequence is TGCGCCAGCAGCCCGACAGGCCTCAATCAGCCCCAGCATTTT. It translates to CASSPTGLNQPQHF.